This T cell receptor beta chain was captured in a study of neoadjuvant anti-PD-1 for oral cavity cancer. Clones were sequenced by immunoSEQ multiplex PCR, and TCRdb holds only the in-frame ones, with some missing. The sample comprises approximately 15,000 clones, around three fifths of which are singletons, and approximately 2% rests with the top ten. This clone has a handful of counts. Patients had newly diagnosed, untreated stage II-IVA oral cavity squamous cell carcinoma. Source: PBMCs, taken before nivolumab (anti-PD-1) treatment. The sequence derives from a person aged 35-80 years with oral cavity squamous cell carcinoma.

The CDR3 DNA is TGTGCCACCAGCAGGAATGTGAACACTGAAGCTTTCTTT. Protein sequence: CATSRNVNTEAFF. The genes are TRBV15 and TRBJ1-1; no definite D call. V shed 3 bases and J shed 0 bases, with 5 bases lying between them. Germline CDR1 LNHNV, CDR2 YYDKDF (reference sequence). CDR3 length: 13 residues.